This is a list of T cell receptor beta chains from one sample in a study of blood T cell repertoires in COVID-19. Data came from immunoSEQ multiplex PCR; TCRdb stores just in-frame clones and leaves some out. The table has about 240,000 clones, roughly nine tenths seen once. The sample consisted of peripheral blood. The receptors shown here come from a man aged 55-75 years with acute or convalescent COVID-19. CDR3s include the opening cysteine and the closing phenylalanine or tryptophan. The order of the fields is D gene, V gene, clone size, J gene, CDR3 DNA, CDR3 protein. The D gene is left open where the match is weak. Only some rows state a clone size, as once, few, many or a class for expanded clones.

D: TRBD2
V: TRBV25-1
size: NA
J: TRBJ2-2
DNA: TGTGCCAGCACGCAACTAGCGGGAGTCCCCGGGGAGCTGTTTTTT
CDR3: CASTQLAGVPGELFF

D: NA
V: TRBV11-3
size: NA
J: TRBJ1-2
DNA: TGTGCCAGCAGCTTCCCGGGGGTCGGCTATGGCTACACCTTC
CDR3: CASSFPGVGYGYTF

D: NA
V: TRBV19
size: NA
J: TRBJ2-7
DNA: TGTGCCAGTAGTATACGGGATCGGGTCGAGCAGTACTTC
CDR3: CASSIRDRVEQYF

D: TRBD1
V: TRBV15
size: NA
J: TRBJ1-2
DNA: TGTGCCACCAGCATAGGGACAGAGAACTATGGCTACACCTTC
CDR3: CATSIGTENYGYTF

D: TRBD1
V: TRBV5-8
size: NA
J: TRBJ2-3
DNA: TGTGCCAGCAGCTCCCGGGACAGGGTTACAGATACGCAGTATTTT
CDR3: CASSSRDRVTDTQYF

D: NA
V: TRBV6-5
size: NA
J: TRBJ2-7
DNA: TGTGCCAGCAGTACAAGCTCCTACGAGCAGTACTTC
CDR3: CASSTSSYEQYF

D: NA
V: TRBV6-4
size: NA
J: TRBJ1-2
DNA: TGTGCCAGCAGTGAGAGGTCGGGCTATGGCTACACCTTC
CDR3: CASSERSGYGYTF

D: TRBD1
V: TRBV19
size: NA
J: TRBJ1-2
DNA: TGTGCCAGTAGACGGACAGGGGATGCCTATGGCTACACCTTC
CDR3: CASRRTGDAYGYTF

D: NA
V: TRBV5-4
size: NA
J: TRBJ2-1
DNA: TGTGCCAGCAGCTTGGTAGGGAGGGGGTTAGCCTACAATGAGCAGTTCTTC
CDR3: CASSLVGRGLAYNEQFF

D: TRBD1
V: TRBV5-1
size: NA
J: TRBJ1-6
DNA: TGCGCCAGCAGCCTGGGACAGGACAATTCACCCCTCCACTTT
CDR3: CASSLGQDNSPLHF

D: TRBD1
V: TRBV29-1
size: few
J: TRBJ1-2
DNA: TGCAGCGTTGTGGTGACAGGGGGCGACGGCTACACCTTC
CDR3: CSVVVTGGDGYTF

D: NA
V: TRBV28
size: NA
J: TRBJ2-5
DNA: TGTGCCAGCAGTTTAAGCGTGGGGGCAGGCGGGACCCAGTACTTC
CDR3: CASSLSVGAGGTQYF

D: NA
V: TRBV3-1/TRBV3-2
size: NA
J: TRBJ2-5
DNA: TGTGCCAGCAGCCAAGATGGGGGGTGGGAGACCCAGTACTTC
CDR3: CASSQDGGWETQYF

D: NA
V: TRBV25-1
size: NA
J: TRBJ2-3
DNA: TGTGCCAGCAGTGGTAGAAGTACGCAGTATTTT
CDR3: CASSGRSTQYF

D: NA
V: TRBV28
size: NA
J: TRBJ1-1
DNA: TGTGCCAGCAGTTTATATAGGCGGGGGTCTGAAGCTTTCTTT
CDR3: CASSLYRRGSEAFF

D: TRBD1
V: TRBV15
size: NA
J: TRBJ1-1
DNA: TGTGCCACCAACCCCAGCCTACAGGGGATGAACACTGAAGCTTTCTTT
CDR3: CATNPSLQGMNTEAFF

D: NA
V: TRBV2
size: NA
J: TRBJ1-2
DNA: TGTGCCAGCAGCCCCCGGCAGACTACCTATGGCTACACCTTC
CDR3: CASSPRQTTYGYTF

D: NA
V: TRBV28
size: NA
J: TRBJ2-1
DNA: TGTGCCAGCAGTCCCTTTGACAATGAGCAGTTCTTC
CDR3: CASSPFDNEQFF

D: NA
V: TRBV19
size: NA
J: TRBJ1-1
DNA: TGTGCCAGTAGTATAAAGAGTGCGTGGGCTTTCTTT
CDR3: CASSIKSAWAFF

D: NA
V: TRBV27
size: NA
J: TRBJ2-3
DNA: TGTGCCAGCAGTTTCCTACGGGATACGCAGTATTTT
CDR3: CASSFLRDTQYF

D: TRBD2
V: TRBV30
size: once
J: TRBJ2-1
DNA: TGTGCCTGGTCGGGGCTAGCGGGAAATGAGCAGTTCTTC
CDR3: CAWSGLAGNEQFF

D: TRBD1
V: TRBV7-3
size: NA
J: TRBJ2-5
DNA: TGTGCCAGCAGCTTAAGGGGGACAGGGTACCAAGAGACCCAGTACTTC
CDR3: CASSLRGTGYQETQYF

D: TRBD2
V: TRBV2
size: NA
J: TRBJ2-1
DNA: TGTGCCAGCAGAGGGACTAGCGGGAGGCAGAGCTCCTACAATGAGCAGTTCTTC
CDR3: CASRGTSGRQSSYNEQFF

D: TRBD2
V: TRBV13
size: NA
J: TRBJ2-2
DNA: TGTGCCAGCAGCAGTGACCTAGCGGGAGTTCCCTCCGGGGAGCTGTTTTTT
CDR3: CASSSDLAGVPSGELFF

D: NA
V: TRBV11-2
size: NA
J: TRBJ2-7
DNA: TGTGCCAGCAGCTTAGGTCGGGTTCCTACCCACGAGCAGTACTTC
CDR3: CASSLGRVPTHEQYF

D: NA
V: TRBV11-3
size: NA
J: TRBJ2-1
DNA: TGTGCCAGCAGCTCCTACGGGAGCTCCTACAATGAGCAGTTCTTC
CDR3: CASSSYGSSYNEQFF

D: NA
V: TRBV15
size: NA
J: TRBJ1-5
DNA: TGTGCCACCAGCAGCCATGGGGGGACCGGTCAGCCCCAGCATTTT
CDR3: CATSSHGGTGQPQHF

D: NA
V: TRBV19
size: NA
J: TRBJ2-3
DNA: TGTGCCAGTAGTATAAGACTTGGAAGGGGAACGAGCAAAACAGATACGCAGTATTTT
CDR3: CASSIRLGRGTSKTDTQYF

D: TRBD2
V: TRBV9
size: once
J: TRBJ2-7
DNA: TGTGCCAGCAGCGCGGGGGCAGCGGGAGTTGACCGCGAGCAGTACTTC
CDR3: CASSAGAAGVDREQYF

D: NA
V: TRBV19
size: once
J: TRBJ1-1
DNA: TGTGCCAGTAGTAATCAGGGGAACACTGAAGCTTTCTTT
CDR3: CASSNQGNTEAFF

D: TRBD2
V: TRBV28
size: NA
J: TRBJ2-2
DNA: TGTGCCAGCAGTTCCCCTATATCTTGGACTAGCGGGAGGTCTGGGACCGGGGAGCTGTTTTTT
CDR3: CASSSPISWTSGRSGTGELFF

D: TRBD1
V: TRBV7-9
size: NA
J: TRBJ2-7
DNA: TGTGCCAGCACCACGGGGACAGAGGCTTCCGAGCAGTACTTC
CDR3: CASTTGTEASEQYF

D: TRBD1
V: TRBV2
size: NA
J: TRBJ1-5
DNA: TGTGCCAGCAGCGGACAGGGACTTAATCAGCCCCAGCATTTT
CDR3: CASSGQGLNQPQHF

D: TRBD1
V: TRBV7-9
size: NA
J: TRBJ2-2
DNA: TGTGCCAGCAGCCGCAGACAGGGGAAGAACACCGGGGAGCTGTTTTTT
CDR3: CASSRRQGKNTGELFF

D: TRBD1
V: TRBV7-2
size: NA
J: TRBJ1-5
DNA: TGTGCCAGCAGCTCGGGACAGCTAAATCAGCCCCAGCATTTT
CDR3: CASSSGQLNQPQHF

D: NA
V: TRBV5-6
size: NA
J: TRBJ2-2
DNA: TGTGCCAGCAGCCCTGGTACTAACGGGGAGCTGTTTTTT
CDR3: CASSPGTNGELFF

D: NA
V: TRBV19
size: NA
J: TRBJ2-5
DNA: TGTGCCAGTAGTATAGCCGGAGGACAGGGAGGGGAGACCCAGTACTTC
CDR3: CASSIAGGQGGETQYF

D: TRBD2
V: TRBV29-1
size: NA
J: TRBJ2-6
DNA: TGCAGCGTTGAGCCGGGGGGCTCTGGGGCCAACGTCCTGACTTTC
CDR3: CSVEPGGSGANVLTF

D: TRBD1
V: TRBV25-1
size: NA
J: TRBJ1-4
DNA: TGTGCCAGCAGTAAGGGACAGCTTACAACTAATGAAAAACTGTTTTTT
CDR3: CASSKGQLTTNEKLFF

D: TRBD1
V: TRBV5-1
size: few
J: TRBJ2-7
DNA: TGCGCCAGCAGAAGGGACAGGGATTACGAGCAGTACTTC
CDR3: CASRRDRDYEQYF

D: TRBD2
V: TRBV11-3
size: NA
J: TRBJ2-1
DNA: TGTGCCAGCAGCTCGGGACTAGCGGGTACGCCTGAGCAGTTCTTC
CDR3: CASSSGLAGTPEQFF

D: NA
V: TRBV5-4
size: NA
J: TRBJ2-5
DNA: TGTGCCAGCAGCTCCGGCCGGGTTGGGACCCAGTACTTC
CDR3: CASSSGRVGTQYF

D: TRBD1
V: TRBV27
size: NA
J: TRBJ2-4
DNA: TGTGCCACCGGTATCTTACCTCTTGGACAGGGCCAGAACATTCAGTACTTC
CDR3: CATGILPLGQGQNIQYF

D: TRBD1
V: TRBV10-3
size: NA
J: TRBJ2-7
DNA: TGTGCCACCAGTGCCCAAGACAGGGAGAGCTCCTACGAGCAGTACTTC
CDR3: CATSAQDRESSYEQYF

D: TRBD2
V: TRBV7-2
size: NA
J: TRBJ2-2
DNA: TGTGCCAGCAGCTCTCTAGCGGGGTACACCGGGGAGCTGTTTTTT
CDR3: CASSSLAGYTGELFF

D: NA
V: TRBV6-5
size: NA
J: TRBJ1-1
DNA: TGTGCCAGCCGGAGGAGGGTGGCCGGGGGCACTGAAGCTTTCTTT
CDR3: CASRRRVAGGTEAFF

D: NA
V: TRBV6-5
size: NA
J: TRBJ1-3
DNA: TGTGCCAGCAGCAGAAGGGGAGGAAACACCATATATTTT
CDR3: CASSRRGGNTIYF

D: TRBD1
V: TRBV25-1
size: NA
J: TRBJ2-7
DNA: TGTGCCAGCAGTGAATTCGGACAGGACCGGTACGAGCAGTACTTC
CDR3: CASSEFGQDRYEQYF

D: NA
V: TRBV4-1
size: NA
J: TRBJ1-6
DNA: TGCGCCAGCAGCCAAGCGGTCTCCTATAATTCACCCCTCCACTTT
CDR3: CASSQAVSYNSPLHF

D: TRBD2
V: TRBV7-9
size: NA
J: TRBJ2-1
DNA: TGTGCCAGCAGCTTAGAGTTTGGGACTAGCACCGGCAATGAGCAGTTCTTC
CDR3: CASSLEFGTSTGNEQFF

D: NA
V: TRBV4-2
size: NA
J: TRBJ1-2
DNA: TGTGCCAGCAGCCAAGATATCGGGGATGGCTACACCTTC
CDR3: CASSQDIGDGYTF

D: NA
V: TRBV19
size: few
J: TRBJ1-3
DNA: TGTGCCAGTAGTCGGAGGCCCATTATCTCTGGAAACACCATATATTTT
CDR3: CASSRRPIISGNTIYF

D: NA
V: TRBV29-1
size: NA
J: TRBJ1-1
DNA: TGCAGCGTTGTACACCAGGAAGGCACTGAAGCTTTCTTT
CDR3: CSVVHQEGTEAFF

D: TRBD2
V: TRBV5-4
size: NA
J: TRBJ2-2
DNA: TGTGCCAGCAGCTTCCTAGCGGGAGGGTCCGCCGGGGAGCTGTTTTTT
CDR3: CASSFLAGGSAGELFF

D: NA
V: TRBV28
size: NA
J: TRBJ1-5
DNA: TGTGCCAGCAGTTGGGGGGGAAGGGGCAATCAGCCCCAGCATTTT
CDR3: CASSWGGRGNQPQHF

D: TRBD1
V: TRBV5-8
size: NA
J: TRBJ1-1
DNA: TGTGCCAGCAGTTCTATGACAGGGGCGTTGAGTAGCACTGAAGCTTTCTTT
CDR3: CASSSMTGALSSTEAFF

D: TRBD2
V: TRBV30
size: once
J: TRBJ2-5
DNA: TGTGCCTGGAGCGGACTATTGCGGGGGGAAGAGACCCAGTACTTC
CDR3: CAWSGLLRGEETQYF

D: TRBD2
V: TRBV30
size: NA
J: TRBJ2-2
DNA: TGTGCCTGGAGTGTTTTCCCCGGACTAGCGGGATCGAAGGGCACCGGGGAGCTGTTTTTT
CDR3: CAWSVFPGLAGSKGTGELFF